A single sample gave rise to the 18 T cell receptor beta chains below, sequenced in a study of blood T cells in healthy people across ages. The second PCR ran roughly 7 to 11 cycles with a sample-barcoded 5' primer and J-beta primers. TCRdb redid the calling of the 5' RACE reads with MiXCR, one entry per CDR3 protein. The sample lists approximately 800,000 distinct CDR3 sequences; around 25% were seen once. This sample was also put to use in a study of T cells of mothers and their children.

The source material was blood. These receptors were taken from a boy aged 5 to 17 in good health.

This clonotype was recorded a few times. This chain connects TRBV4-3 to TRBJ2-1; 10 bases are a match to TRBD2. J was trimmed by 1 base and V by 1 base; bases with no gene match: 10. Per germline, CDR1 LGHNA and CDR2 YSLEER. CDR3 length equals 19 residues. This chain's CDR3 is CASSQGTSGSFSSYNEQFF. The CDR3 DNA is TGCGCCAGCAGCCAAGGGACTAGCGGTTCCTTTAGTTCCTACAATGAGCAGTTCTTC.

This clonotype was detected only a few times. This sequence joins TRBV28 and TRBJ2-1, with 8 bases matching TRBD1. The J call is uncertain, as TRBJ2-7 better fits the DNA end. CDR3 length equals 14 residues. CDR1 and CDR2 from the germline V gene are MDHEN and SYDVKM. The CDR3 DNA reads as TGTGCCAGCAGATCGAGGACAGGGTCCCACGAGCAGTACTTC. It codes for CASRSRTGSHEQYF.

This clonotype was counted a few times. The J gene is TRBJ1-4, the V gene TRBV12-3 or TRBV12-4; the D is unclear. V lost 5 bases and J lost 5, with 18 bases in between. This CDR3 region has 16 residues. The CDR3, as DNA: TGTGCCAGCAGTCCGAAGGGAGTCAGGTACAATGAAAAACTGTTTTTT. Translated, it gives CASSPKGVRYNEKLFF.

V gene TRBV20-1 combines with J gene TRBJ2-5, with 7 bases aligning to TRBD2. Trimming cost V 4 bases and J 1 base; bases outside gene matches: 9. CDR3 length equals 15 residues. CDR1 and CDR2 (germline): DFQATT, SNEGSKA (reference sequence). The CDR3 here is CSATALAAIQETQYF. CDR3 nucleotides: TGCAGTGCTACAGCTCTAGCGGCTATCCAAGAGACCCAGTACTTC.

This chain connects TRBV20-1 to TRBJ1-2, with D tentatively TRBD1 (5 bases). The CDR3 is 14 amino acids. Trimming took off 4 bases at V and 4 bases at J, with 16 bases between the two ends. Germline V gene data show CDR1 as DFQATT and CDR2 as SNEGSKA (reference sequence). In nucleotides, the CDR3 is TGCAGTGCTATCCCTTCGACAGTCTTCTATGGCTACACCTTC. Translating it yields CSAIPSTVFYGYTF.

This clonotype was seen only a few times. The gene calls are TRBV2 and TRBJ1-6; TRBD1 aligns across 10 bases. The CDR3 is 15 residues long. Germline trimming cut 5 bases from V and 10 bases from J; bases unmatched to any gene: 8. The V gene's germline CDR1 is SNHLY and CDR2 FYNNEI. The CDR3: CASSQDRGSGSPLHF. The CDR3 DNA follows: TGTGCCAGCAGTCAGGACAGGGGGAGTGGGTCACCCCTCCACTTT.

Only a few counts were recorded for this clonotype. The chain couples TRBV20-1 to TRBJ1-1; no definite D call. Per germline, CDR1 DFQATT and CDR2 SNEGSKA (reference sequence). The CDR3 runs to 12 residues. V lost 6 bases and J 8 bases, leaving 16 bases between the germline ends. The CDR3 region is CSAPPGVSEAFF. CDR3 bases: TGCAGTGCCCCCCCCGGGGTCTCAGAAGCTTTCTTT.

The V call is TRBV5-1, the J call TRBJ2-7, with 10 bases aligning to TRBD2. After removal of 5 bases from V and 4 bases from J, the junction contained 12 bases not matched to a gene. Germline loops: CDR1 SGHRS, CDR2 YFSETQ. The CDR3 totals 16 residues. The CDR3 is CASSPGWETSGYEQYF. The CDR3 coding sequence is TGCGCCAGCAGTCCCGGGTGGGAGACTAGCGGGTACGAGCAGTACTTC.

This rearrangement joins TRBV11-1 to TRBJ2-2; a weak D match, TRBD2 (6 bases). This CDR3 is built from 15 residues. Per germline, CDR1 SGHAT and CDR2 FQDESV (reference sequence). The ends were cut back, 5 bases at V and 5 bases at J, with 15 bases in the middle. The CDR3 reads CASSPPGVKTGELFF. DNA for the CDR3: TGTGCCAGCAGCCCCCCGGGGGTGAAGACCGGGGAGCTGTTTTTT.

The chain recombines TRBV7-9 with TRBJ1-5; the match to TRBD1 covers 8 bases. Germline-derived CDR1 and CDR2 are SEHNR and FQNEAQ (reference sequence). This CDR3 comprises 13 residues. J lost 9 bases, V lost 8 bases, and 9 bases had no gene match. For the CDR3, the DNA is TGTGCCAGCTCCGGTCGACAGGGGCGGCCCCAGCATTTT. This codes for CASSGRQGRPQHF. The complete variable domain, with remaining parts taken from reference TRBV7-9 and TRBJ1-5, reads DTGVSQNPRHKITKRGQNVTFRCDPISEHNRLYWYRQTLGQGPEFLTYFQNEAQLEKSRLLSDRFSAERPKGSFSTLEIQRTEQGDSAMYLCASSGRQGRPQHFGDGTRLSIL.

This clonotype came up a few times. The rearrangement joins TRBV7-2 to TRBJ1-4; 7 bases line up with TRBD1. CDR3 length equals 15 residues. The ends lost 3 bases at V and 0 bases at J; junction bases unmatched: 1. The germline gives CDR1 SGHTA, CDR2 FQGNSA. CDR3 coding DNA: TGTGCCAGCAGCTTCGGACAGGCAACTAATGAAAAACTGTTTTTT. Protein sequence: CASSFGQATNEKLFF.

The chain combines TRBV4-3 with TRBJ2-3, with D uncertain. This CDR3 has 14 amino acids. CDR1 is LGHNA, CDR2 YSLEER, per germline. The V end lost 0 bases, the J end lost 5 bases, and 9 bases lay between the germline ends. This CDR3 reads CASSQEVPRDTQYF. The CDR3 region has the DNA TGCGCCAGCAGCCAAGAGGTCCCTAGAGATACGCAGTATTTT.

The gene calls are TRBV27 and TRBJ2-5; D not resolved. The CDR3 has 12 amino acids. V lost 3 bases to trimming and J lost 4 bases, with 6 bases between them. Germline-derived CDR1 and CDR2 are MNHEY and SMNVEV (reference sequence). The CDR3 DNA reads TGTGCCAGCAGTTTTTCGAGAGAGACCCAGTACTTC. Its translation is CASSFSRETQYF.

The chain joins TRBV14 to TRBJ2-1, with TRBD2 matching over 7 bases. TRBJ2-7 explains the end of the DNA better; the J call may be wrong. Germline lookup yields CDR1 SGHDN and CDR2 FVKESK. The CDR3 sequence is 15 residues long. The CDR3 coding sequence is TGTGCCAGCAGCCAAAGCGGGACCTTCTCCTACGAGCAGTACTTC. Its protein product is CASSQSGTFSYEQYF.

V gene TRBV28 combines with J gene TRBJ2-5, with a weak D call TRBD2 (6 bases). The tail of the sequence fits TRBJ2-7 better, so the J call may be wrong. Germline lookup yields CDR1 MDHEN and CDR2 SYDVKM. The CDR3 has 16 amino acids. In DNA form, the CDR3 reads TGTGCCAGCAGCCTTCGGGAGACGGTGAGCTCCTACGAGCAGTACTTC. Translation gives CASSLRETVSSYEQYF.

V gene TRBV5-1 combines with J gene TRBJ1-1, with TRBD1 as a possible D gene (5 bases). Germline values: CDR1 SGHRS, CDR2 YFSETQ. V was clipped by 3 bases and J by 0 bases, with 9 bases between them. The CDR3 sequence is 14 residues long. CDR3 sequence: CASSSGSLNTEAFF. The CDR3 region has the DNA TGCGCCAGCAGCTCAGGGAGTTTGAACACTGAAGCTTTCTTT.

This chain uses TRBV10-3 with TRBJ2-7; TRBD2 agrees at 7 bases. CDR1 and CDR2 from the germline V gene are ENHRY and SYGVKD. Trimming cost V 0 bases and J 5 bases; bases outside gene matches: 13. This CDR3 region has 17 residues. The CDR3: CAISESPKLGEGDEQYF. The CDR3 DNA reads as TGTGCCATCAGTGAGTCGCCAAAATTAGGGGAGGGAGACGAGCAGTACTTC.

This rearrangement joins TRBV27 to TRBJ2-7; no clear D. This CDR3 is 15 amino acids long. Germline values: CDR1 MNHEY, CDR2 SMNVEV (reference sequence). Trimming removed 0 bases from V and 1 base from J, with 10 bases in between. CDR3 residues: CASSLSVDQSYEQYF. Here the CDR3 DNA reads TGTGCCAGCAGTTTATCGGTGGACCAATCCTACGAGCAGTACTTC.